These 6 T cell receptor beta chains were sequenced from one sample in a study of blood T cell repertoires in COVID-19. The method was immunoSEQ multiplex PCR; TCRdb's version includes in-frame clones alone and lacks a portion of them. The data show 150,000 to 200,000 clones, over 80% seen once. The specimen was PBMCs or T cells enriched from blood (not recorded which). All receptors come from a man between 65 and 79 years old who had been exposed to COVID-19.

V is TRBV5-6 and J is TRBJ2-3; 8 positions match TRBD1. This CDR3 spans 16 amino acids. The V gene end was trimmed by 5 bases and the J gene end by 5 bases; junction bases not matched to a gene: 13. Germline assignment: CDR1 SGHDT and CDR2 YYEEEE. The CDR3 loop is CASSTVVDRVEDTQYF. CDR3 coding DNA: TGTGCCAGCAGTACGGTTGTGGACAGGGTGGAAGATACGCAGTATTTT.

This sequence joins TRBV6-5 and TRBJ1-5, with TRBD1 as a possible D gene (6 bases). The length of the CDR3 is 14 residues. V shed 0 bases and J shed 7 bases, with 10 bases lying between them. CDR1 is MNHEY and CDR2 is SVGAGI in the germline V gene. CDR3 amino acids: CASSYSRTEQPQHF. The CDR3 region has the DNA TGTGCCAGCAGTTACTCGAGGACAGAACAGCCCCAGCATTTT.

This chain joins TRBV10-3 and TRBJ2-1; D remains unclear. V lost 2 bases, J lost 3 bases, and 5 bases lay in between. This CDR3 comprises 13 residues. Germline CDR1 reads ENHRY; CDR2 reads SYGVKD. DNA for the CDR3: TGTGCCATCAGTGAGAACAGCTACAATGAGCAGTTCTTC. Amino acids: CAISENSYNEQFF.

The chain links TRBV11-2 to TRBJ2-3; 9 bases are a match to TRBD1. Germline loops: CDR1 SGHAT, CDR2 FQNNGV. The CDR3 consists of 14 residues. J lost 1 base, V lost 5 bases, and 1 base had no gene match. CDR3 region: CASSRQGGTDTQYF. The CDR3 coding sequence is TGTGCCAGCAGCCGACAGGGGGGCACAGATACGCAGTATTTT.

This chain connects TRBV6-5 to TRBJ2-7; D gene ambiguous. Germline-derived CDR1 and CDR2 are MNHEY and SVGAGI. The V end was cut by 8 bases, the J end by 2 bases, with 10 bases between. The CDR3 loop spans 12 amino acids. The CDR3 DNA follows: TGTGCCAGCGGGCGACCTCCCTACGAGCAGTACTTC. As protein: CASGRPPYEQYF.

The V gene is TRBV27, the J gene TRBJ2-5; tentatively, D is TRBD1 (6 bases). From germline, CDR1 is MNHEY and CDR2 SMNVEV (reference sequence). The CDR3 totals 13 residues. Between the trimmed V and J ends, which lost 4 bases and 2 bases, there was a span of 8 bases. The DNA for the CDR3 is TGTGCCAGCAGTTCACAGGGTCAAGAGACCCAGTACTTC. Protein: CASSSQGQETQYF.